Described below is a single TCR beta chain sequence and its context. Its antigen is unknown. Russia was home to the donors, healthy Caucasian individuals aged roughly 6 to 100. The draw of peripheral blood yielded roughly 10 milliliters from each donor. This entry is derived from a study of blood T cells in healthy people across ages. Study outcomes and limitations: Aged donors had fewer naive CD4+ cells and lower diversity than long-lived donors.

A J-beta primer mix and a sample-barcoded 5' primer were used in a second PCR of roughly 6 to 12 cycles. TCRdb itself ran the 5' RACE reads through MiXCR, one entry per CDR3 protein. The sample records 850,000 to 1,100,000 distinct CDR3 sequences, around two fifths being singletons. V lost 4 bases to trimming and J lost 2 bases, with 11 bases between them. The V gene's germline CDR1 is ENHRY and CDR2 SYGVKD. This CDR3 has 14 amino acids. The sequence came from a man between 18 and 35 years old in good health. V and J are TRBV10-3 and TRBJ1-1; D perhaps matches TRBD1 (6 bases). The sequenced sample was blood. The CDR3 here is CAISGDTFNTEAFF. The CDR3 DNA follows: TGTGCCATCAGTGGGGACACCTTCAACACTGAAGCTTTCTTT.